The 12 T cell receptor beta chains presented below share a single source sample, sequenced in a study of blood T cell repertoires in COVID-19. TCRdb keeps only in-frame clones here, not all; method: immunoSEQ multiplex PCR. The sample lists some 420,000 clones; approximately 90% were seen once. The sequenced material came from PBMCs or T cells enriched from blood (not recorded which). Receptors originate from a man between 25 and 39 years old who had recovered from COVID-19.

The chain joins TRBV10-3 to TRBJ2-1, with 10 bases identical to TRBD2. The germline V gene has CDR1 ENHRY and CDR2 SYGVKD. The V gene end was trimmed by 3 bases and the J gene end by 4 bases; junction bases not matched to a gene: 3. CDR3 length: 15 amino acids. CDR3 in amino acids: CAISDQTSGYNEQFF. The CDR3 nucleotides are TGTGCCATCAGTGACCAGACTAGCGGGTACAATGAGCAGTTCTTC.

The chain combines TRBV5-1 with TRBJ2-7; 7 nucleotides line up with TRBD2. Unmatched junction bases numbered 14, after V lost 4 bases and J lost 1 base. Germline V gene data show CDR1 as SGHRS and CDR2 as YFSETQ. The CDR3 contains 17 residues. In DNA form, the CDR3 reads TGCGCCAGCAGCCCCTTACCCCCTTCGGGGGGTTCCTACGAGCAGTACTTC. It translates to CASSPLPPSGGSYEQYF.

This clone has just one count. The CDR3 reads CARTSGSYEQYF. CDR3 nucleotide sequence: TGTGCCAGAACTAGCGGGAGCTACGAGCAGTACTTC. The J gene is TRBJ2-7, the V gene TRBV2, with 11 bases aligning to TRBD2. V trimming: 9 bases; J trimming: 3 bases; junction bases outside the gene matches: 1. Per germline, CDR1 SNHLY and CDR2 FYNNEI. This CDR3 is 12 amino acids long.

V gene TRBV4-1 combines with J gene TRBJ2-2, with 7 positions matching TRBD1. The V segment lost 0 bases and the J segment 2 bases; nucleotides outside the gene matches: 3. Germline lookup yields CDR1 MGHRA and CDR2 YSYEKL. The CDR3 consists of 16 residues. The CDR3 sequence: CASSQEGTVNTGELFF. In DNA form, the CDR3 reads TGCGCCAGCAGCCAAGAGGGGACAGTAAACACCGGGGAGCTGTTTTTT.

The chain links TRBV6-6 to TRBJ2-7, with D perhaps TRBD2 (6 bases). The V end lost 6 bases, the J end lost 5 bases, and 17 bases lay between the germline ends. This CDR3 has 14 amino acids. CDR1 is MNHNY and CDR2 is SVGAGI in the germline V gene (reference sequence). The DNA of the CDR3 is TGTGCCAGCAGCTCCCCAAGTGGGGGGAACGAGCAGTACTTC. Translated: CASSSPSGGNEQYF.

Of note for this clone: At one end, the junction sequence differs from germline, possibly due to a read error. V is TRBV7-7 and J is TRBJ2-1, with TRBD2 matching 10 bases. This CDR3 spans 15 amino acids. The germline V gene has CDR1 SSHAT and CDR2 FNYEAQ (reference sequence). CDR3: CASSQREGPYGEQFF. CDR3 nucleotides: TGTGCTAGCAGCCAGCGGGAGGGCCCTTACGGTGAGCAGTTCTTC.

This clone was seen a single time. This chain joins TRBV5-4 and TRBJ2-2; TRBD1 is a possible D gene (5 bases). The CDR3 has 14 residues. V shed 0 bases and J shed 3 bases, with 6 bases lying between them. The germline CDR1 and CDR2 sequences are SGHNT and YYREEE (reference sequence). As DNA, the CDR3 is TGTGCCAGCAGCTTGGGACAGCACACCGGGGAGCTGTTTTTT. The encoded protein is CASSLGQHTGELFF.

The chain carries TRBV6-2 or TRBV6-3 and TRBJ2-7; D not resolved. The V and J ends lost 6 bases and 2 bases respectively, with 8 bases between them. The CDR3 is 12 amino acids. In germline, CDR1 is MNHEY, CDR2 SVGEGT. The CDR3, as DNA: TGTGCCAGCAGCTCAGTTACCTACGAGCAGTACTTC. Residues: CASSSVTYEQYF.

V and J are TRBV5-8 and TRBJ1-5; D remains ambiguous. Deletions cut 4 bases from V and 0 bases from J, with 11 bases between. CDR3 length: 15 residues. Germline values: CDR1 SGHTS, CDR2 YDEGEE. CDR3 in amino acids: CASSASGSSNQPQHF. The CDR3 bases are TGTGCCAGCAGCGCAAGCGGAAGTAGCAATCAGCCCCAGCATTTT.

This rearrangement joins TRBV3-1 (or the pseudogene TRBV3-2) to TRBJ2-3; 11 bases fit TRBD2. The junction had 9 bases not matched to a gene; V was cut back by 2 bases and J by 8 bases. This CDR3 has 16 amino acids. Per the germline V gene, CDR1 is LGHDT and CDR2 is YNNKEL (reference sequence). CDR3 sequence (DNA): TGTGCCAGCAGCCAACTACTAGCGGGGGCGGGGGGTACGCAGTATTTT. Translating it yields CASSQLLAGAGGTQYF.

CDR3 coding DNA: TGTGCCAGCAGCCCCGCCGGGGGGCACACTGAAGCTTTCTTT. Protein sequence: CASSPAGGHTEAFF. The gene calls are TRBV9 and TRBJ1-1; D is possibly TRBD1 (6 bases). CDR1 and CDR2 (germline): SGDLS, YYNGEE. CDR3 length equals 14 residues. Trimming stripped 4 bases from V and 3 bases from J, with 13 bases between. The complete variable domain, with remaining parts taken from reference TRBV9 and TRBJ1-1, reads DSGVTQTPKHLITATGQRVTLRCSPRSGDLSVYWYQQSLDQGLQFLIQYYNGEERAKGNILERFSAQQFPDLHSELNLSSLELGDSALYFCASSPAGGHTEAFFGQGTRLTVV.

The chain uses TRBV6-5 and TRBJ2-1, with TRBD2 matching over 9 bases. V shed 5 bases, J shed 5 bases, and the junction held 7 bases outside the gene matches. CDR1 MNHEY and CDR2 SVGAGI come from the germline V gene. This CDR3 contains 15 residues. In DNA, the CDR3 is TGTGCCAGCAGTCCTGGGGCTAGCGGGAACAATGAGCAGTTCTTC. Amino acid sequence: CASSPGASGNNEQFF.